This T cell receptor (beta chain) derives from a study of human T cells and chemical hapten exposure. At the level of the study: TCR yields differed between samples (mainly from small differences in pooled library volume).

RNA extraction used unfractionated whole blood as the source of total RNA. Unique molecular identifiers were attached to individual cDNA molecules within the library. Authors' analysis steps: Across samples, TCR counts had a median of roughly 100,000 and ranged from roughly 20,000 to 690,600. TCRdb ran MiXCR on the 5' RACE reads and lists one entry per CDR3 protein. Here the V and J calls rest on TCRdb's processing, not on the authors' analysis. The sample records 65,000 to 95,000 distinct CDR3 sequences, 7.7% being singletons. CDR3 length: 15 residues. Between the trimmed V and J ends, which lost 0 bases and 0 bases, there was a span of 8 bases. Germline V gene lookup returns CDR1 SGHRS and CDR2 YFSETQ. Only a few counts were recorded for this clonotype. No antigen is known for it. Findings of the study overall: TCRs exceeding a frequency of 1 in 1000 stayed unchanged under DPC sensitization.

The gene calls are TRBV5-1 and TRBJ2-3; a possible D gene is TRBD1 (6 bases). The TCR was taken from a male donor in good health. The CDR3 region is CASSLGTVSTDTQYF. The CDR3, as DNA: TGCGCCAGCAGCTTGGGGACAGTTAGCACAGATACGCAGTATTTT.